Presented here are 14 T cell receptor beta chains from one specimen sequenced in a study of blood T cell repertoires in COVID-19. Measured with immunoSEQ multiplex PCR; TCRdb has only the in-frame clones, and not every one. The table has 300,000 or so clones, roughly 84% seen once. The sample taken for sequencing was peripheral blood. These receptors came from a man in his fifties with active or convalescent COVID-19.

The V call is TRBV28, the J call TRBJ1-2, with TRBD1 as a possible D gene (5 bases). Trimming removed 3 bases from V and 0 bases from J, with 8 bases in between. Germline loops: CDR1 MDHEN, CDR2 SYDVKM. The CDR3 has 14 residues. The CDR3 protein is CASSLGGSNYGYTF. The CDR3 coding sequence is TGTGCCAGCAGTTTGGGGGGATCTAACTATGGCTACACCTTC.

This clone was seen a single time. The chain combines TRBV7-3 with TRBJ2-2; the match to TRBD1 covers 8 bases. CDR1 is SGHTA and CDR2 is FQGTGA in the germline V gene. There are 13 residues in the CDR3. Trimming cost V 5 bases and J 6 bases; bases outside gene matches: 2. In DNA, the CDR3 is TGTGCCAGCAGCCGACAGGGGTCCGGGGAGCTGTTTTTT. It translates to CASSRQGSGELFF.

V is TRBV5-5 and J is TRBJ1-1, with D tentatively TRBD1 (6 bases). Between the trimmed V and J ends, which lost 0 bases and 7 bases, there was a span of 13 bases. The CDR3 is made up of 14 amino acids. The germline gives CDR1 SGHKS, CDR2 YYEKEE (reference sequence). CDR3 loop: CASSLGGQKVEAFF. The CDR3 DNA follows: TGTGCCAGCAGCTTGGGGGGGCAAAAGGTTGAAGCTTTCTTT.

The chain is built from TRBV29-1 and TRBJ1-2; D gene uncertain. The CDR3 contains 15 residues. Germline V gene lookup returns CDR1 SQVTM and CDR2 ANQGSEA. V was cut by 7 bases and J by 0 bases, with 18 bases left in between. The CDR3 is CSARSYSRSNYGYTF. CDR3 DNA sequence: TGCAGCGCTCGTTCTTACAGTAGATCTAACTATGGCTACACCTTC.

The chain carries TRBV11-2 and TRBJ2-2, with TRBD1 identical over 7 bases. Trimming removed 6 bases from V and 4 bases from J; junction bases left unmatched: 8. Germline lookup yields CDR1 SGHAT and CDR2 FQNNGV. The CDR3 is 15 amino acids. The CDR3 here is CASSRTGQSTGELFF. The CDR3 region has the DNA TGTGCCAGCAGTCGTACGGGACAGAGCACCGGGGAGCTGTTTTTT.

This clone was picked up one time. The chain uses TRBV5-1 and TRBJ1-2; maybe TRBD1 (5 bases). Germline CDR1 reads SGHRS; CDR2 reads YFSETQ. The germline V and J ends were trimmed by 1 base and 2 bases, with 6 bases remaining between them. This CDR3 is built from 13 residues. Here the CDR3 DNA reads TGCGCCAGCAGCTTGTCAGGGAACTATGGCTACACCTTC. It is translated as CASSLSGNYGYTF. Full variable domain (remainder filled in from reference TRBV5-1 and TRBJ1-2): KAGVTQTPRYLIKTRGQQVTLSCSPISGHRSVSWYQQTPGQGLQFLFEYFSETQRNKGNFPGRFSGRQFSNSRSEMNVSTLELGDSALYLCASSLSGNYGYTFGSGTRLTVV.

This rearrangement joins TRBV5-6 to TRBJ2-7; 9 bases fit TRBD1. CDR3 size: 14 residues. J was trimmed by 2 bases and V by 4 bases; bases with no gene match: 4. Germline CDR1 reads SGHDT; CDR2 reads YYEEEE. CDR3 in amino acids: CASSGTGFPYEQYF. The CDR3 DNA follows: TGTGCCAGCAGCGGGACAGGGTTCCCCTACGAGCAGTACTTC.

V gene TRBV3-1 (or the pseudogene TRBV3-2) combines with J gene TRBJ2-7; 10 bases are a match to TRBD1. The V gene's germline CDR1 is LGHDT and CDR2 YNNKEL (reference sequence). The CDR3 is made up of 14 amino acids. V was pared by 6 bases and J by 4 bases, with 6 bases of the junction left unmatched. CDR3 DNA: TGTGCCAGCAGTCGGACAGGGGGTCGTTACGAGCAGTACTTC. This codes for CASSRTGGRYEQYF.

This chain links TRBV7-2 with TRBJ1-2, with D tentatively TRBD1 (5 bases). V was pared by 1 base and J by 3 bases, with 12 bases between. The CDR3 has 15 residues. Germline-derived CDR1 and CDR2 are SGHTA and FQGNSA. CDR3 DNA: TGTGCCAGCAGCTTAGGAACAGGCATGTACTATGGCTACACCTTC. It codes for CASSLGTGMYYGYTF. Drawing the rest from reference TRBV7-2 and TRBJ1-2, the complete variable domain is GAGVSQSPSNKVTEKGKDVELRCDPISGHTALYWYRQSLGQGLEFLIYFQGNSAPDKSGLPSDRFSAERTGGSVSTLTIQRTQQEDSAVYLCASSLGTGMYYGYTFGSGTRLTVV.

The chain links TRBV6-5 to TRBJ1-1; no definite D call. Germline CDR1 is MNHEY and CDR2 is SVGAGI. The CDR3 spans 11 residues. V shed 4 bases and J shed 10 bases, with 10 bases lying between them. The CDR3 region is CASSFTSGAFF. CDR3 bases: TGTGCCAGCAGTTTCACCTCGGGAGCTTTCTTT.

This chain links TRBV2 with TRBJ1-1; D remains ambiguous. The germline V and J ends were trimmed by 6 bases and 2 bases, with 19 bases remaining between them. In germline, CDR1 is SNHLY, CDR2 FYNNEI. This CDR3 is 16 amino acids long. The CDR3 loop is CASSKTFSGSNTEAFF. DNA for the CDR3: TGTGCCAGCAGCAAAACCTTCTCCGGGAGTAACACTGAAGCTTTCTTT.

The V gene is TRBV15, the J gene TRBJ1-2; D call uncertain. Germline assignment: CDR1 LNHNV and CDR2 YYDKDF (reference sequence). This CDR3 has 17 residues. The V end lost 0 bases, the J end lost 0 bases, and 14 bases lay between the germline ends. The CDR3, as DNA: TGTGCCACCAGCAGAGATCTAGAGAGGGTGGCTAACTATGGCTACACCTTC. The encoded protein is CATSRDLERVANYGYTF.

Written as DNA, the CDR3 is TGTGCCAGCAGTTTAATATCGGATCAGCCCCAGCATTTT. This gives the protein CASSLISDQPQHF. The chain combines TRBV12-3 or TRBV12-4 with TRBJ1-5; no clear D. Trimming removed 2 bases from V and 5 bases from J, with 7 bases in between. The CDR3 totals 13 residues.

With regard to this clone: At one end the junction does not follow the germline gene, possibly because of a read error. This rearrangement joins TRBV7-3 to TRBJ2-2, with D maybe TRBD1 (5 bases). Looked up from germline, CDR1 is SGHTA and CDR2 is FQGTGA. This CDR3 is built from 16 residues. The CDR3 spells CASSLQPPTGPGELFF. CDR3 DNA sequence: TGTGCCAGCAGCTTACAACCCCCAACAGGCCCCGGTGAGCTGTTTTTT.